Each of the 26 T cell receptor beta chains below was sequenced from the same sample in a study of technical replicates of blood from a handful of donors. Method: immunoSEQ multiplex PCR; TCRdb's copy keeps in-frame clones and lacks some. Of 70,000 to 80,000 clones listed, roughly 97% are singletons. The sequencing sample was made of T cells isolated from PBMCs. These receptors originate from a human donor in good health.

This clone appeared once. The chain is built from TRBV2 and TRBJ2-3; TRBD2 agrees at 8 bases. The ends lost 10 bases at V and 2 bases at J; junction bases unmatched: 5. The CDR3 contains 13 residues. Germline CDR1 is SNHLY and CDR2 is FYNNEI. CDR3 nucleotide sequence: TGTGCCACCGGGGGGGGATACACAGATACGCAGTATTTT. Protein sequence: CATGGGYTDTQYF.

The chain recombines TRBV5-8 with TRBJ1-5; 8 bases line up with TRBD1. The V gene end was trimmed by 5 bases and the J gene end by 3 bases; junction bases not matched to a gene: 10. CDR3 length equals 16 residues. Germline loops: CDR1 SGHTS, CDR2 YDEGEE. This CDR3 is CASSKGTGLYNQPQHF. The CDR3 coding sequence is TGTGCCAGCAGTAAAGGGACAGGACTATACAATCAGCCCCAGCATTTT.

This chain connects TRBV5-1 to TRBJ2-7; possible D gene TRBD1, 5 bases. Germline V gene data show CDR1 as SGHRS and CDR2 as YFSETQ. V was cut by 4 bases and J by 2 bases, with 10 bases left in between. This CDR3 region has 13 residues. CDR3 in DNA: TGCGCCAGCAGCACACAGGTTACCTACGAGCAGTACTTC. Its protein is CASSTQVTYEQYF.

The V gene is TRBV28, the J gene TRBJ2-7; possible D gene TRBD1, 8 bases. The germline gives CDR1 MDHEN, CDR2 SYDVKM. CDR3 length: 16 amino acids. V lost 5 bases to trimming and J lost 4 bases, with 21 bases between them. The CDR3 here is CASSHKGGDRRYEQYF. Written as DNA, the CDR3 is TGTGCCAGCAGTCATAAGGGGGGGGACAGGCGGTACGAGCAGTACTTC.

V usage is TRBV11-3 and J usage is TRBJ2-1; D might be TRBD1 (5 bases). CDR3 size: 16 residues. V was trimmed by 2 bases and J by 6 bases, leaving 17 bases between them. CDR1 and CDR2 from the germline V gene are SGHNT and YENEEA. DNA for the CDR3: TGTGCCAGCAGCTTATACGACAGTCTTAGTCGCAATGAGCAGTTCTTC. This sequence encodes CASSLYDSLSRNEQFF. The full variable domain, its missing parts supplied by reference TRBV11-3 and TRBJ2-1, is EAGVVQSPRYKIIEKKQPVAFWCNPISGHNTLYWYLQNLGQGPELLIRYENEEAVDDSQLPKDRFSAERLKGVDSTLKIQPAELGDSAVYLCASSLYDSLSRNEQFFGPGTRLTVL.

For the CDR3, the DNA is TGTGCCAGCAGCTTAGGTGGCAGATACTATGGCTACACCTTC. It specifies CASSLGGRYYGYTF. The chain uses TRBV11-2 and TRBJ1-2; unclear D gene. Germline V gene lookup returns CDR1 SGHAT and CDR2 FQNNGV. This CDR3 is built from 14 residues. The V and J ends lost 1 base and 3 bases respectively, with 9 bases between them. The full variable domain, its missing parts supplied by reference TRBV11-2 and TRBJ1-2, is EAGVAQSPRYKIIEKRQSVAFWCNPISGHATLYWYQQILGQGPKLLIQFQNNGVVDDSQLPKDRFSAERLKGVDSTLKIQPAKLEDSAVYLCASSLGGRYYGYTFGSGTRLTVV.

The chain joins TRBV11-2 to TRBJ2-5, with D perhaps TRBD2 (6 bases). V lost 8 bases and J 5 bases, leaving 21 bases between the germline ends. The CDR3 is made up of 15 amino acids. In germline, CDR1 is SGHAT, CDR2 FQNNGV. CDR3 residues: CASRKPGLREETQYF. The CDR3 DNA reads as TGTGCCAGCCGCAAACCGGGACTTCGAGAGGAGACCCAGTACTTC.

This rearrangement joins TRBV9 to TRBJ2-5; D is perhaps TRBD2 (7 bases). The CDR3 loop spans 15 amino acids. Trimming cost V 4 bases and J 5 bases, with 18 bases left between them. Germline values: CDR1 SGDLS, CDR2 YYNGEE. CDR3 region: CASSPRAGRGETQYF. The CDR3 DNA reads TGTGCCAGCAGCCCGCGGGCAGGGAGGGGGGAGACCCAGTACTTC.

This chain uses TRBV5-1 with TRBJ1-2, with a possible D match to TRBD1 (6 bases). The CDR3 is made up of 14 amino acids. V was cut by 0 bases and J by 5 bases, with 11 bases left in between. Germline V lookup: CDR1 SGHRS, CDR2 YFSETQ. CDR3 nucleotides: TGCGCCAGCAGCTTGGCAGGGGTGGGGTATGGCTACACCTTC. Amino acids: CASSLAGVGYGYTF.

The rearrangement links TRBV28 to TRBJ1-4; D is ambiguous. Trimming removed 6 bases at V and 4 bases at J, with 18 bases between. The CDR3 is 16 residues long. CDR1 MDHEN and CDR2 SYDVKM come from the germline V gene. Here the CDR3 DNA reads TGTGCCAGCAGCCCCCAGACGGAAGCGAGTAATGAAAAACTGTTTTTT. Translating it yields CASSPQTEASNEKLFF.

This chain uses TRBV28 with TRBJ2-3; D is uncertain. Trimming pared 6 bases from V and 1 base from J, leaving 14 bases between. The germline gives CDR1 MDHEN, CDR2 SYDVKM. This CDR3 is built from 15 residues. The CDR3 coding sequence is TGTGCCAGCAGCCCCGTGAGGTGGGGCACAGATACGCAGTATTTT. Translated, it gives CASSPVRWGTDTQYF.

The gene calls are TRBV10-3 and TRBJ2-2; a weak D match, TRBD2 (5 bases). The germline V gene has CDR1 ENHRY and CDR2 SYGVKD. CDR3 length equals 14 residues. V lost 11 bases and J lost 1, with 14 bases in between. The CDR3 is CALNPRGNTGELFF. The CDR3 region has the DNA TGTGCCCTAAATCCCCGGGGGAACACCGGGGAGCTGTTTTTT.

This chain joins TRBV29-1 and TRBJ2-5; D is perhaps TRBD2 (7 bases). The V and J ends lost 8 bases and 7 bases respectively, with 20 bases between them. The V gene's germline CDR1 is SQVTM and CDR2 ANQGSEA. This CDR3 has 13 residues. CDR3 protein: CSSGGRYNATQYF. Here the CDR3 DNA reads TGCAGCTCGGGGGGCAGGTACAATGCGACCCAGTACTTC.

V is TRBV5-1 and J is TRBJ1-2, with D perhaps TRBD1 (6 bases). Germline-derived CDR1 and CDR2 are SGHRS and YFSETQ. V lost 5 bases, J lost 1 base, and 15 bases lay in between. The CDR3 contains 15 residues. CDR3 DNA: TGCGCCAGCAGAGACCGGGACACTCATAACTATGGCTACACCTTC. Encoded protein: CASRDRDTHNYGYTF.

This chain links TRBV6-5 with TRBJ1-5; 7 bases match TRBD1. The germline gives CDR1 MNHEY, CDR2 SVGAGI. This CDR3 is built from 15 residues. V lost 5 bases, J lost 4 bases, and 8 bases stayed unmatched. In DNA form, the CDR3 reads TGTGCCAGCAGTCACAGGGGATTTTCTAATCAGCCCCAGCATTTT. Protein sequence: CASSHRGFSNQPQHF.

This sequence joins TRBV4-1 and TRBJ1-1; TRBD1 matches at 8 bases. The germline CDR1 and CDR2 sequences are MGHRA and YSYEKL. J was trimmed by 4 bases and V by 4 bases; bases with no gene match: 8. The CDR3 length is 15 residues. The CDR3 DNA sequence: TGCGCCAGCAGCCCGCTTTTCAGGGGGCCCACTGAAGCTTTCTTT. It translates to CASSPLFRGPTEAFF.

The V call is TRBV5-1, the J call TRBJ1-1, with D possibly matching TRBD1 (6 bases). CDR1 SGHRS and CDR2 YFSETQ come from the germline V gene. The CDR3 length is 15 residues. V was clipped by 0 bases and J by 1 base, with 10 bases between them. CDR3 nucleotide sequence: TGCGCCAGCAGCTTGGAAGGGACATCGAACACTGAAGCTTTCTTT. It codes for CASSLEGTSNTEAFF.

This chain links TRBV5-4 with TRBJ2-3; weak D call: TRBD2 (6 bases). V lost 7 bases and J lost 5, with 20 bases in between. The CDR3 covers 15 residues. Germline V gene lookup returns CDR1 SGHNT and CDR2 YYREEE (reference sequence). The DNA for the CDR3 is TGTGCCAGCCGTTCCTTCTCGGGAGAAGGAGATACGCAGTATTTT. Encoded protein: CASRSFSGEGDTQYF.

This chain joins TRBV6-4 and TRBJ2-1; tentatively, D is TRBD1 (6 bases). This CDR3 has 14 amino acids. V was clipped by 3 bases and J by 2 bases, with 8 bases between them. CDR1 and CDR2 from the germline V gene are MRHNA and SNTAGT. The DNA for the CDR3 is TGTGCCAGCAGTGAACAGGGCGCCTACAATGAGCAGTTCTTC. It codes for CASSEQGAYNEQFF.

In DNA form, the CDR3 reads TGTGCCACTGTGTGGCCAGGCTCCTACAATGAGCAGTTCTTC. Protein sequence: CATVWPGSYNEQFF. This rearrangement joins TRBV19 to TRBJ2-1; no definite D call. Germline-derived CDR1 and CDR2 are LNHDA and SQIVND (reference sequence). The CDR3 has 14 amino acids. V lost 10 bases, J lost 0 bases, and 13 bases lay in between.

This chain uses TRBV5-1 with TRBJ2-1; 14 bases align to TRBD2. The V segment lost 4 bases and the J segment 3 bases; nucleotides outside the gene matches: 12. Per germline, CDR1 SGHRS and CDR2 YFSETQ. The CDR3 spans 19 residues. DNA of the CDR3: TGCGCCAGCAGCGGGAGACTAGCGGGAGGGAGTCAGAGCTACAATGAGCAGTTCTTC. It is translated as CASSGRLAGGSQSYNEQFF.

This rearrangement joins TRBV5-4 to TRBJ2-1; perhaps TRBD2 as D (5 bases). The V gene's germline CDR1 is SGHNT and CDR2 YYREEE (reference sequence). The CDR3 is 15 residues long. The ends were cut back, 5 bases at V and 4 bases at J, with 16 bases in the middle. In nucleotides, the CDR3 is TGTGCCAGCAGGGTCCGTGGAAGCGGATACAATGAGCAGTTCTTC. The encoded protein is CASRVRGSGYNEQFF.

CDR3: CASSLIHEQFF. The CDR3 nucleotides are TGTGCCAGCAGTTTGATACACGAGCAGTTCTTC. The chain has TRBV28 and TRBJ2-1; D gene uncertain. The CDR3 runs to 11 residues. Trimming removed 3 bases at V and 10 bases at J, with 7 bases between. Germline CDR1 and CDR2: MDHEN and SYDVKM.

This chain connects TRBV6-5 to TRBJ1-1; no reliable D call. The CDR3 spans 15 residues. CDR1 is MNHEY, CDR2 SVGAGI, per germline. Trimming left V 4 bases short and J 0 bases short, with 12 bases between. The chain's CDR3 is CASSSAFEMNTEAFF. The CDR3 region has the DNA TGTGCCAGCAGTTCCGCGTTTGAAATGAACACTGAAGCTTTCTTT.

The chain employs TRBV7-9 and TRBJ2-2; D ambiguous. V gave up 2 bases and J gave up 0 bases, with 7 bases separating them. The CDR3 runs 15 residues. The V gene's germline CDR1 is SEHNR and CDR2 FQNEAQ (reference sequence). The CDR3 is CASSLSSPNTGELFF. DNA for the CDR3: TGTGCCAGCAGCTTATCGAGTCCGAACACCGGGGAGCTGTTTTTT.

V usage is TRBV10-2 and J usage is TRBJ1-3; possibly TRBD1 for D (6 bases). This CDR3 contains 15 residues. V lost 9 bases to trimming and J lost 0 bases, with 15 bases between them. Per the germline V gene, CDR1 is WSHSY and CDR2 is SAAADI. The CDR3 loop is CASSSGTISGNTIYF. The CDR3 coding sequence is TGCGCCAGTAGTAGTGGGACAATCTCTGGAAACACCATATATTTT.